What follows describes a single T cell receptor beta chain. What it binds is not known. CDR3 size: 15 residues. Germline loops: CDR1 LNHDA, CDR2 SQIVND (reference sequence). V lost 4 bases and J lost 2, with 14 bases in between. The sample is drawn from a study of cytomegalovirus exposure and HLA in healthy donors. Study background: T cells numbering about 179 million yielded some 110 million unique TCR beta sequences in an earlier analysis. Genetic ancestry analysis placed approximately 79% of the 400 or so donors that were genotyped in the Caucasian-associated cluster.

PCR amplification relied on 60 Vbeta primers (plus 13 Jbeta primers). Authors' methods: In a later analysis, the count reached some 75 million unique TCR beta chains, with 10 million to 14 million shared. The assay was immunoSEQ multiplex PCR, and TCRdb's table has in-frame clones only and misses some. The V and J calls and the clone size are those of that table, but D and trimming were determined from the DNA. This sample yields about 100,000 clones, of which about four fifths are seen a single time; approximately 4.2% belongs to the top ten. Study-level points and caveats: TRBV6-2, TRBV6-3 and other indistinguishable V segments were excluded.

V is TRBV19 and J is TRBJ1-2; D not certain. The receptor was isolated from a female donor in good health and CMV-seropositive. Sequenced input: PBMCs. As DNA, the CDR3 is TGTGCCAGTAGTAGGGCCCCGGGAATGAACTATGGCTACACCTTC. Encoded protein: CASSRAPGMNYGYTF.